A single TCR beta chain is shown here with its context. This study enrolled people aged about 18 to 100 from about two dozen US geographic areas. Symptom resolution, clearance, or two negative PCRs marked donors in Cohort 3 as recovered. The authors' processing: How many nucleated cells were present was estimated from reference gene primer amplification. Produced via immunoSEQ multiplex PCR; TCRdb's table is partial and in-frame only. V, J and clone size are taken as reported in that table, and D and trimming were inferred from the DNA itself. Of more than 300,000 clones in the sample, roughly 87% are singletons; the top ten hold 5.5% to 6%. The data belong to a study of blood T cell repertoires in COVID-19. CDR3 length: 15 residues. J lost 0 bases, V lost 5 bases, and 4 bases had no gene match. CDR1 LNHDA and CDR2 SQIVND come from the germline V gene (reference sequence).

The clonotype originates from a woman aged 30 to 39 who had recovered from COVID-19. The sequencing input was PBMCs or T cells enriched from blood (not recorded which). The genes are TRBV19 and TRBJ1-5; 7 nucleotides line up with TRBD1. CDR3 sequence reads: CASSSDRISNQPQHF. CDR3 DNA: TGTGCCAGTAGTTCGGACAGGATTAGCAATCAGCCCCAGCATTTT.